This T cell receptor beta chain was sequenced in a study of identical twins. The V gene's germline CDR1 is KGHDR and CDR2 SFDVKD. This CDR3 contains 16 residues. Trimming took 0 bases from V and 3 from J; bases not matched to a gene: 4. In TCRdb, the 5' RACE reads were re-called with MiXCR into one record per CDR3 protein. In the table there are hundreds of thousands of distinct CDR3 sequences, over 8.5% of which are singletons. These data also formed part of another study, on yellow fever vaccine responses in identical twins. That publication notes: Vaccine-induced T cell responses in twins were reportedly observed to appear partly convergent, partly personalized.

The chain is built from TRBV24-1 and TRBJ2-1; 7 nucleotides agree with TRBD1. The sample taken for sequencing was PBMCs. This clonotype originated in a woman aged 18-35 years in good health. The CDR3 here is CATSDLDRVGYNEQFF. The CDR3 coding sequence is TGTGCCACCAGTGATTTGGACAGGGTGGGCTACAATGAGCAGTTCTTC.